This TCR beta chain is from a study of Graves' ophthalmopathy and Graves' hyperthyroidism (dated by TCRdb to the late 2010s). Study-wide context: Peripheral blood samples were taken at the time of initial diagnosis, before any treatment was given. The study used signatures of the TCR beta repertoire to tell Graves' ophthalmopathy apart from Graves' hyperthyroidism and to predict which patients would progress to ophthalmopathy. In total, approximately 130 blood samples were TCR-sequenced: under 45 ophthalmopathy, under 85 hyperthyroidism and some 17 hyperthyroidism-to-ophthalmopathy patients. A discovery set of 100 patients (around 44 ophthalmopathy, 55 to 60 stable hyperthyroidism) was enrolled to explore V-J signatures distinguishing ophthalmopathy from hyperthyroidism. An independent validation cohort was composed of 18 hyperthyroidism patients and about 16 patients who later progressed from hyperthyroidism to ophthalmopathy. T-cell repertoires of thyroid tissue and blood were compared in several hyperthyroidism patients. Following sampling, methimazole starting at 30 mg daily was administered to hyperthyroidism patients, and high-dose intravenous methylprednisolone was administered to ophthalmopathy patients. For training and testing, the approximately 92 patients in the discovery cohort were randomly divided in a 7:3 ratio.

Ophthalmopathy patients had moderately to severely active disease, Clinical Activity Score of at least 3, NOSPECS grade of at least 4, and disease duration under 3 months. Patients with other autoimmune diseases, uncontrolled infections, pregnancy or lactation were excluded. Clinical symptoms, serum thyroxine, TRAb, thyroid ultrasound and orbital computed tomography were used for diagnosis. Ficoll-Paque density gradient centrifugation was used to isolate PBMCs from about 9 ml of fresh peripheral blood. Trizol reagent was used to extract the total RNA, and its quality was then checked on an Agilent 2100 Bioanalyzer. For repertoire sequencing, TCR beta CDR3 regions were amplified from RNA transcripts. HTBI primers and the Qiagen OneStep RT-PCR kit were used in a first-round RT-PCR, which was followed by a second-round multiplex PCR, size selection and purification. Libraries were sequenced on an Illumina HiSeq2000 using paired-end 100 bp reads. The paper's processing steps were these. SOAPnuke was used for read processing, and reads with adapters, uncalled bases, a mean Phred below 15, or no exact constant-primer or identifier match were discarded. COPE v1.2.5 was used to merge the high-quality paired reads. Each unique nucleotide sequence was treated as a clonotype, and MiTCR v1.1 was used to align the clonotypes to the IMGT TRB V, D and J references. The analysis was limited to V-J combinations with a frequency above 0.0001, which together covered 98% to 99.2% of repertoires. A TCR clonal expansion and chaos score per V-J combination was defined as the ratio of F50 clonal expansion to chaos observed in the TCRdist matrix. Features were reduced by Welch's t-statistics and random forest to 10 to 15 V-J combinations, which fed a naive Bayes classifier. Thyroid-blood repertoire similarity was quantified with the Morisita-Horn index. TCRdb reprocessing: public reads trimmed at Q25 with fastp, clones called with MiXCR, in-frame beta chains kept. Every distinct CDR3 protein forms one entry, paired with its most common genes and DNA. The V and J calls were determined by TCRdb, not by the authors. Across this sample there are some 390,000 distinct CDR3 sequences, with approximately 20% seen only once. The biggest ten clones account for 1.6% of the sample.

A note on this clonotype: The specificity of this receptor is unknown. Base quality data are lacking; no much larger clone is found one base away.

Summary of the overall study and its limitations: In cross-validation, the 13-signature model distinguished ophthalmopathy from stable hyperthyroidism with 85% to 90% sensitivity and around 82% specificity, and in the test set the corresponding values were roughly 78% and 74%. No statistical method was used to set the sample size in advance, and the investigators knew which group each participant was assigned to. Most of the expanded thyroid clonotypes with a frequency above 0.001 were also detected in blood, and it was suggested that the thyroid immune response may be reflected by blood repertoires. In validation, the model predicted ophthalmopathy progression with about 71% sensitivity and approximately 78% specificity; more than ten predicted patients were CT-confirmed with GO in a median of around 6 months.

The sequence was collected from a woman between 18 and 29 years old with Graves' ophthalmopathy. Donor details come from another sample of the same person, matched by shared clones. Specimen: peripheral blood.

The bases are TGTGCCAGCAGTTACCTTACAGGCGGCGTGCAGTACTTC. Translation gives CASSYLTGGVQYF. The rearrangement joined TRBV6-2 or TRBV6-3 to TRBJ2-7; the D gene is possibly TRBD1, with 5 bases matching. Trimming takes 2 bases from V and 9 bases from J, and the germline ends sit 14 bases apart. The germline V gene specifies MNHEY as CDR1 and SVGEGT as CDR2. The CDR3 runs 13 residues from the cysteine to the phenylalanine. CDR3 DNA only is kept here, 39 bases in frame from base 1.